The rows below give T cell receptor beta chains drawn from one sample of a study of blood T cell repertoires in COVID-19. Libraries were prepared by immunoSEQ multiplex PCR; TCRdb keeps only in-frame clonotypes and omits some of them. Found here are about 87,000 clones, around nine tenths of them singletons; the top ten hold roughly 5%. Sequencing was carried out using peripheral blood. Receptor source: a man in his forties with acute or convalescent COVID-19. The CDR3 runs from the conserved cysteine through the conserved F or W. D genes are given only for firm matches. Clone size is given for some rows only: seen once, a few or many times, or a class if the clone is expanded.

. | . | TRBJ2-3 | TRBV11-3 | TGTGCCAGCAGCTCTAGGAGCGCAGATACGCAGTATTTT | CASSSRSADTQYF
. | . | TRBJ2-2 | TRBV6-5 | TGTGCCAGCGGGACACTGAACACCGGGGAGCTGTTTTTT | CASGTLNTGELFF
. | . | TRBJ1-3 | TRBV5-8 | TGTGCCAGCAGCTTGAGGTCGGGGGGGACTTCTGGAAACACCATATATTTT | CASSLRSGGTSGNTIYF
TRBD1 | . | TRBJ1-2 | TRBV6-5 | TGTGCCAGCAGTCGACAGGGGATAAAGTTGGGCTACACCTTC | CASSRQGIKLGYTF
. | . | TRBJ1-1 | TRBV30 | TGTGCCTGGAGTACCCCAGCTGAAGCTTTCTTT | CAWSTPAEAFF
. | . | TRBJ1-1 | TRBV28 | TGTGCCAGCAGTACGCGACAGATGAACACTGAAGCTTTCTTT | CASSTRQMNTEAFF
TRBD2 | . | TRBJ2-5 | TRBV7-2 | TGTGCCAGCAGCCTGGGACTACCGTCGCAAGAGACCCAGTACTTC | CASSLGLPSQETQYF
. | . | TRBJ1-2 | TRBV29-1 | TGCAGCGCCGCGATCCGGGGTAGCTATGGCTACACCTTC | CSAAIRGSYGYTF
. | . | TRBJ1-6 | TRBV19 | TGTGCCAGTACCTATACCGGCAGGCGGACTTTTAATTCACCCCTCCACTTT | CASTYTGRRTFNSPLHF
TRBD1 | . | TRBJ1-3 | TRBV5-6 | TGTGCCAGCAGCTCGGGACAGCTGAGACACTCTGGAAACACCATATATTTT | CASSSGQLRHSGNTIYF
. | . | TRBJ2-7 | TRBV9 | TGTGCCAGCAGCCCAGGGGAGTTAGCCCCAACGGGCTACGAGCAGTACTTC | CASSPGELAPTGYEQYF
TRBD2 | . | TRBJ2-2 | TRBV7-2 | TGTGCCAGCAGCTTAGAGGCGAGCGGGGTCACCGGGGAGCTGTTTTTT | CASSLEASGVTGELFF
. | few | TRBJ1-2 | TRBV30 | TGTGCCTGGAGTGCTACCTCGCGCGGGAATGGCTACACCTTC | CAWSATSRGNGYTF
. | . | TRBJ2-3 | TRBV7-2 | TGTGCCAGCAGCTTAGATGGTAGGGGTACCACAGATACGCAGTATTTT | CASSLDGRGTTDTQYF
TRBD2 | . | TRBJ2-7 | TRBV5-8 | TGTGCCAGCAGCCGAAAAGGGCTAGCGGGCCCGAGCTCCTACGAGCAGTACTTC | CASSRKGLAGPSSYEQYF
. | . | TRBJ1-4 | TRBV10-3 | TGTGCCATCAGTGAGTCGGGTACACGGGGAAAACTGTTTTTT | CAISESGTRGKLFF
. | . | TRBJ2-1 | TRBV5-1 | TGCGCCAGCAGCCGAATTGGTGACAGCTCCTACAATGAGCAGTTCTTC | CASSRIGDSSYNEQFF
. | . | TRBJ2-7 | TRBV23-1 | TGCGCCAGCAGTCAAACAGGGTGCGTGGGCGAGCAGTACTTC | CASSQTGCVGEQYF
TRBD1 | . | TRBJ1-2 | TRBV6-2/TRBV6-3 | TGTGCCAGCAGTGCGCGACAGGGGAATGGCTACACCTTC | CASSARQGNGYTF
TRBD1 | . | TRBJ2-1 | TRBV5-1 | TGCGCCAGCAGCTTAACAGGGGGCTCTTTCAACAATGAGCAGTTCTTC | CASSLTGGSFNNEQFF
. | few | TRBJ1-1 | TRBV20-1 | TGCAGTGCTGTCGGACAGAAAGAAGCTTTCTTT | CSAVGQKEAFF
. | once | TRBJ2-5 | TRBV19 | TGTGCCAGTAGCCTCAGCCAAGAGACCCAGTACTTC | CASSLSQETQYF
TRBD1 | few | TRBJ2-7 | TRBV7-6 | TGTGCCAGCAGCTTGGGACAGGGGGCAGGTTTATCCTACGAGCAGTACTTC | CASSLGQGAGLSYEQYF
TRBD2 | . | TRBJ2-7 | TRBV15 | TGTGCCACCAGCAGAGATTATGGGACTAGCGGGAGGCCTGGCGAGCAGTACTTC | CATSRDYGTSGRPGEQYF
. | . | TRBJ2-4 | TRBV21-1 | TGTGCCAGCAGCAACGGCGGGATCCTAGCCAAAAACATTCAGTACTTC | CASSNGGILAKNIQYF
. | . | TRBJ1-1 | TRBV6-1 | TGTGCCAGCAGTGAATCCGTGAACACTGAAGCTTTCTTT | CASSESVNTEAFF
. | . | TRBJ1-6 | TRBV27 | TGTGCCAGCAGCCTCACGGGGGATAATTCACCCCTCCACTTT | CASSLTGDNSPLHF
. | . | TRBJ1-1 | TRBV7-9 | TGTGCCAGCAGCTTGATGCGTGACAGTGAAGCTTTCTTT | CASSLMRDSEAFF